This T cell receptor beta chain emerged from a study of ipilimumab plus nivolumab after autologous stem cell transplantation. V was cut by 4 bases and J by 3 bases, with 14 bases left in between. The CDR3 loop spans 15 amino acids. Germline CDR1 reads SGHRS; CDR2 reads YFSETQ. TCRdb's copy holds only in-frame clones and misses some; the assay was immunoSEQ multiplex PCR. The sample has tens of thousands of clones, 85% to 95% seen once; the top ten hold under 1%. V is TRBV5-1 and J is TRBJ1-3; no firm D call. The sample was PBMCs, taken in a trial of ipilimumab plus nivolumab as post-transplant consolidation. This TCR was recovered from a male donor with multiple myeloma. The DNA of the CDR3 is TGCGCCAGCAGCCCACTATTGACCTATGGAAACACCATATATTTT. This encodes CASSPLLTYGNTIYF. The variable domain in full, completed from reference TRBV5-1 and TRBJ1-3, reads KAGVTQTPRYLIKTRGQQVTLSCSPISGHRSVSWYQQTPGQGLQFLFEYFSETQRNKGNFPGRFSGRQFSNSRSEMNVSTLELGDSALYLCASSPLLTYGNTIYFGEGSWLTVV.